This TCR beta chain was sequenced during a study of T cell clones after liver transplantation. On the study more broadly: Post-transplant blood was tracked for graft-donor-reactive T cell clones identified in a pre-transplant mixed lymphocyte reaction. Tolerance: complete withdrawal held at least one year, liver enzymes staying within twice normal. Findings of the study overall: A significant post-transplant drop in circulating graft-donor-reactive CD4 TCRbeta sequences occurred in most of the 8 subjects. Graft donor-reactive T cells possibly entered the graft instead of undergoing deletion.

Here immunoSEQ multiplex PCR was the method, and the copy in TCRdb shows in-frame clones only, minus some. The table has 25,000 to 40,000 clones, just under 95% seen once. For this clone: What it binds is not known.

The germline V gene encodes CDR1 SGDLS and CDR2 YYNGEE. The junction had 12 bases not matched to a gene; V was cut back by 4 bases and J by 7 bases. The CDR3 totals 15 residues. The chain uses TRBV9 and TRBJ2-7, with TRBD2 matching over 9 bases. The source is a human patient who received a liver transplant. The graft donor may be the source of some T cells. The sample was CD8+ T cells from blood, taken 12 months after liver transplant. The CDR3 sequence is CASSPLAGGPREQYF. The DNA of the CDR3 is TGTGCCAGCAGCCCCCTTGCGGGAGGGCCGAGAGAGCAGTACTTC.